The 27 T cell receptor beta chains listed next were all sequenced from one sample in a study of T cell changes during pregnancy in multiple sclerosis. Clones were read by immunoSEQ multiplex PCR, and TCRdb kept only the in-frame ones, dropping some. Of under 85,000 clones in the sample, 90% to 95% were seen once. The starting material was CD4+ T cells from peripheral blood mononuclear cells, obtained before pregnancy. The receptors here all came from a female donor with multiple sclerosis, enrolled in a pregnancy study.

The V gene is TRBV4-2, the J gene TRBJ1-1, with D possibly matching TRBD1 (6 bases). The V and J ends lost 4 bases and 7 bases respectively, with 16 bases between them. From germline, CDR1 is LGHNA and CDR2 YNFKEQ. The CDR3 is 14 residues long. CDR3 in DNA: TGTGCCAGCAGCCTCCGGGTGGGGGCGGGTGAAGCTTTCTTT. This sequence encodes CASSLRVGAGEAFF.

The chain combines TRBV4-1 with TRBJ2-1; 7 bases agree with TRBD1. Germline loops: CDR1 MGHRA, CDR2 YSYEKL. J gave up 0 bases and V 8 bases, and 10 bases lay outside the gene matches. The CDR3 spans 16 residues. In DNA form, the CDR3 reads TGCGCCAGCTGGAAGGGGGCGGTGTGCTCCTACAATGAGCAGTTCTTC. Its protein is CASWKGAVCSYNEQFF.

J is TRBJ1-1 and V is TRBV5-4; 9 nucleotides agree with TRBD1. The ends lost 3 bases at V and 7 bases at J; junction bases unmatched: 10. Germline loops: CDR1 SGHNT, CDR2 YYREEE (reference sequence). The CDR3 is 15 amino acids. CDR3 DNA sequence: TGTGCCAGCAGCTCGCGCCTGGACAGGGGCGGTGAAGCTTTCTTT. It specifies CASSSRLDRGGEAFF. The full variable domain, in which reference TRBV5-4 and TRBJ1-1 provide the parts outside the CDR3, is ETGVTQSPTHLIKTRGQQVTLRCSSQSGHNTVSWYQQALGQGPQFIFQYYREEENGRGNFPPRFSGLQFPNYSSELNVNALELDDSALYLCASSSRLDRGGEAFFGQGTRLTVV.

The chain is built from TRBV9 and TRBJ2-1, with TRBD2 matching over 14 bases. Trimming at V came to 0 bases and at J to 9 bases, leaving 5 bases not matched to a gene. There are 16 residues in the CDR3. Germline V lookup: CDR1 SGDLS, CDR2 YYNGEE. This chain's CDR3 is CASSVGLAGGPGEQFF. The DNA for the CDR3 is TGTGCCAGCAGCGTAGGACTAGCGGGAGGGCCTGGTGAGCAGTTCTTC.

This sequence joins TRBV7-8 and TRBJ2-7; 12 bases match TRBD2. The junction had 5 bases not matched to a gene; V was cut back by 5 bases and J by 3 bases. CDR1 SGHVS and CDR2 FQNEAQ come from the germline V gene. The CDR3 runs to 15 residues. DNA for the CDR3: TGTGCCAGCAGCCTGGGACTAGCGGGTCTCTACGAGCAGTACTTC. Its translation is CASSLGLAGLYEQYF. Looking up the rest from reference TRBV7-8 and TRBJ2-7 gives the full variable domain: GAGVSQSPRYKVAKRGQDVALRCDPISGHVSLFWYQQALGQGPEFLTYFQNEAQLDKSGLPSDRFFAERPEGSVSTLKIQRTQQEDSAVYLCASSLGLAGLYEQYFGPGTRLTVT.

This sequence joins TRBV14 and TRBJ1-1; TRBD1 matches at 8 bases. Germline assignment: CDR1 SGHDN and CDR2 FVKESK. This CDR3 is 14 amino acids long. With V trimmed by 2 bases and J by 4 bases, 3 bases remained unmatched. CDR3 sequence: CASSQLDRGTEAFF. Written as DNA, the CDR3 is TGTGCCAGCAGCCAACTCGACAGGGGCACTGAAGCTTTCTTT.

The V gene is TRBV5-1, the J gene TRBJ2-3; D possibly corresponds to TRBD1 (6 bases). This CDR3 spans 14 amino acids. Germline assignment: CDR1 SGHRS and CDR2 YFSETQ. Trimming shortened V by 0 bases and J by 1 base, and 6 bases separated the two germline ends. CDR3 in DNA: TGCGCCAGCAGCTTGGACAGGGGCACAGATACGCAGTATTTT. It specifies CASSLDRGTDTQYF.

This chain joins TRBV27 and TRBJ2-2, with TRBD2 as a possible D gene (6 bases). Deletions cut 8 bases from V and 0 bases from J, with 16 bases between. The CDR3 runs 16 residues. Germline values: CDR1 MNHEY, CDR2 SMNVEV (reference sequence). CDR3 coding DNA: TGTGCCAGCGGCATCTTGGGACTCCCGAACACCGGGGAGCTGTTTTTT. As protein: CASGILGLPNTGELFF.

The rearrangement links TRBV5-1 to TRBJ2-5, with 8 bases aligning to TRBD2. This CDR3 contains 16 residues. The trim removed 0 bases at V and 1 base at J, leaving 5 bases unmatched. Germline values: CDR1 SGHRS, CDR2 YFSETQ. CDR3 region: CASSLAGGGTQETQYF. CDR3 DNA sequence: TGCGCCAGCAGCTTGGCCGGGGGGGGGACCCAAGAGACCCAGTACTTC.

This clone was seen a single time. V gene TRBV7-2 combines with J gene TRBJ1-5; TRBD1 aligns across 7 bases. The germline V gene has CDR1 SGHTA and CDR2 FQGNSA. The CDR3 sequence is 14 residues long. V lost 5 bases, J lost 7 bases, and 8 bases stayed unmatched. This chain's CDR3 is CASSLTGERQPQHF. Written as DNA, the CDR3 is TGTGCCAGCAGCCTTACAGGGGAGCGCCAGCCCCAGCATTTT.

The chain has TRBV4-2 and TRBJ2-7; a possible D gene is TRBD2 (7 bases). The CDR3 has 15 amino acids. The V gene lost 1 base and the J gene lost 3 bases, with 13 bases spanning the gap. Germline V gene lookup returns CDR1 LGHNA and CDR2 YNFKEQ. CDR3 in amino acids: CASSQVTGGRYEQYF. In DNA form, the CDR3 reads TGTGCCAGCAGCCAAGTGACGGGGGGCCGCTACGAGCAGTACTTC.

The chain employs TRBV27 and TRBJ2-1; tentatively, D is TRBD2 (6 bases). The CDR3 has 16 residues. V lost 5 bases, J lost 0 bases, and 14 bases lay in between. Germline CDR1 MNHEY, CDR2 SMNVEV (reference sequence). CDR3 in DNA: TGTGCCAGCAGTCCCCCGGGACTGCCCTCCTACAATGAGCAGTTCTTC. It yields the protein CASSPPGLPSYNEQFF.

CDR3: CASSVQLMNTEAFF. DNA of the CDR3: TGTGCCAGCAGCGTGCAGTTAATGAACACTGAAGCTTTCTTT. The J gene is TRBJ1-1, the V gene TRBV28; no clear D gene. Germline V gene lookup returns CDR1 MDHEN and CDR2 SYDVKM. V lost 6 bases to trimming and J lost 0 bases, with 11 bases between them. This CDR3 is built from 14 residues. The whole variable domain, filled in from reference TRBV28 and TRBJ1-1, reads DVKVTQSSRYLVKRTGEKVFLECVQDMDHENMFWYRQDPGLGLRLIYFSYDVKMKEKGDIPEGYSVSREKKERFSLILESASTNQTSMYLCASSVQLMNTEAFFGQGTRLTVV.

CDR3 sequence (DNA): TGTGCCAGCAGTTCTCCTGGGGGGAGTCGGGAGCAGTACTTC. It specifies CASSSPGGSREQYF. The gene calls are TRBV28 and TRBJ2-7, with a weak D call TRBD2 (6 bases). The CDR3 runs 14 residues. Germline V CDR1 and CDR2: MDHEN, SYDVKM. Trimming stripped 4 bases from V and 7 bases from J, with 17 bases between.

The chain has TRBV7-9 and TRBJ1-2; 7 positions match TRBD1. The CDR3 runs to 15 residues. Losses at the gene ends were 1 base for V and 8 bases for J; bases not matched to a gene: 10. Germline V CDR1 and CDR2: SEHNR, FQNEAQ (reference sequence). The CDR3 loop reads CASSLELGGGDGYTF. The CDR3 nucleotides are TGTGCCAGCAGCTTAGAGCTAGGAGGGGGCGACGGCTACACCTTC.

J is TRBJ1-2 and V is TRBV5-5; D might be TRBD1 (5 bases). The CDR3 contains 13 residues. Germline V gives CDR1 SGHKS, CDR2 YYEKEE (reference sequence). V was pared by 4 bases and J by 4 bases, with 11 bases between. This CDR3 reads CASSPDSGYGYTF. CDR3 coding DNA: TGTGCCAGCAGCCCTGACAGTGGCTATGGCTACACCTTC.

This clone was seen once. The chain recombines TRBV27 with TRBJ1-1; TRBD1 matches 10 bases. The length of the CDR3 is 16 residues. V lost 5 bases and J lost 3; bases outside the gene matches: 9. CDR1 and CDR2 (germline): MNHEY, SMNVEV (reference sequence). The CDR3 spells CASSRNRDRGYTEAFF. In DNA form, the CDR3 reads TGTGCCAGCAGTCGAAACCGGGACAGGGGTTACACTGAAGCTTTCTTT.

The genes are TRBV5-6 and TRBJ1-1; 10 nucleotides agree with TRBD1. With 3 bases clipped from V and 1 base from J, the junction kept 3 bases outside the gene matches. CDR1 is SGHDT and CDR2 is YYEEEE in the germline V gene. The CDR3 contains 15 residues. The CDR3 protein is CASSWRDRGNTEAFF. DNA for the CDR3: TGTGCCAGCAGCTGGAGGGACAGGGGGAACACTGAAGCTTTCTTT.

This sequence joins TRBV10-3 and TRBJ1-2, with 8 bases lining up with TRBD1. CDR3 length: 15 residues. The germline CDR1 and CDR2 sequences are ENHRY and SYGVKD. V shed 3 bases and J 5 bases; nucleotides not matched to a gene: 8. As DNA, the CDR3 is TGTGCCATCAGTGACAGGGGGCGTCCCAATTATGGCTACACCTTC. It specifies CAISDRGRPNYGYTF.

The rearrangement links TRBV28 to TRBJ2-7, with TRBD1 identical over 8 bases. There are 14 residues in the CDR3. The V and J ends lost 3 bases and 7 bases, in that order; junction bases with no gene match: 8. The germline V gene has CDR1 MDHEN and CDR2 SYDVKM. Written as DNA, the CDR3 is TGTGCCAGCAGTTTGGACAGGGTTGTGAGTGAGCAGTACTTC. It yields the protein CASSLDRVVSEQYF.

The chain joins TRBV6-1 to TRBJ2-7; 8 bases are a match to TRBD2. The V and J ends lost 2 bases and 6 bases, in that order; junction bases with no gene match: 12. Germline V lookup: CDR1 MNHNS, CDR2 SASEGT. The CDR3 runs 16 residues. Here the CDR3 DNA reads TGTGCCAGCAGTGAAAATCCCTCAGCGGGGGTTGGCGAGCAGTACTTC. This gives the protein CASSENPSAGVGEQYF.

This clone was seen more than once but under ten times. The chain carries TRBV6-6 and TRBJ1-6, with D possibly TRBD1 on 6 matching bases. The germline V gene has CDR1 MNHNY and CDR2 SVGAGI (reference sequence). Trimming pared 8 bases from V and 4 bases from J, leaving 9 bases between. The CDR3 is 13 amino acids. CDR3 nucleotide sequence: TGTGCCAGCGAGGGGGGGTATAATTCACCCCTCCACTTT. Amino acids: CASEGGYNSPLHF.

In this sample, this clone turned up once. V usage is TRBV7-2 and J usage is TRBJ1-5; D perhaps matches TRBD1 (6 bases). V lost 7 bases, J lost 2 bases, and 15 bases lay in between. The CDR3 extends over 15 amino acids. From germline, CDR1 is SGHTA and CDR2 FQGNSA. The CDR3 loop is CASNTGTWGNQPQHF. The CDR3 nucleotides read TGTGCCAGCAACACAGGGACCTGGGGCAATCAGCCCCAGCATTTT.

The chain has TRBV6-5 and TRBJ2-3; 9 bases agree with TRBD1. The CDR3 runs to 15 residues. The V gene's germline CDR1 is MNHEY and CDR2 SVGAGI. Trimming took 5 bases from V and 2 from J; bases not matched to a gene: 5. CDR3 region: CASSRGTGNTDTQYF. The CDR3 coding sequence is TGTGCCAGCAGTAGGGGGACAGGGAACACAGATACGCAGTATTTT.

This chain joins TRBV5-4 and TRBJ1-3; 8 bases are shared with TRBD1. The V and J ends lost 5 bases and 5 bases, in that order; junction bases with no gene match: 6. The CDR3 is made up of 14 amino acids. In germline, CDR1 is SGHNT, CDR2 YYREEE (reference sequence). The CDR3 spells CASSSGQARNTIYF. The CDR3 DNA reads as TGTGCCAGCAGTTCGGGACAGGCCAGAAACACCATATATTTT.

The V gene is TRBV2, the J gene TRBJ1-2; 7 bases are shared with TRBD1. Germline V gene data show CDR1 as SNHLY and CDR2 as FYNNEI. The CDR3 is made up of 14 amino acids. V dropped 6 bases and J dropped 2; count of bases not matched to a gene: 6. CDR3 in amino acids: CASSTGVQNYGYTF. In DNA, the CDR3 is TGTGCCAGCAGCACAGGGGTGCAAAACTATGGCTACACCTTC.

This clone was counted a single time. This rearrangement joins TRBV9 to TRBJ1-2; D might be TRBD1 (5 bases). The CDR3 covers 15 residues. V was cut by 2 bases and J by 7 bases, with 18 bases left in between. The germline V gene has CDR1 SGDLS and CDR2 YYNGEE. CDR3 amino acids: CASSVGLGQGPGYTF. CDR3 bases: TGTGCCAGCAGCGTGGGCCTAGGGCAGGGTCCTGGCTACACCTTC.